These 23 T cell receptor beta chains originate from one sample sequenced in a study of beta chain features in type 1 diabetes. Study-wide findings and caveats: Among patients with Type 1 diabetes, TCRB CDR3s were moderately but significantly shorter in every one of the four CD4+ subsets.

All of the isolated RNA was reverse transcribed, so expressed TCRB transcripts were sequenced. Some clones are missing from TCRdb's copy, which holds only in-frame ones; the method was immunoSEQ multiplex PCR. The sample lists hundreds of thousands of clones, under 15% occurring once. These receptors lack a known antigen. The source material was naive CD4+ T cells from blood. The receptors were sampled from a man aged 18 to 30 with type 1 diabetes.

The chain joins TRBV30 to TRBJ1-2; maybe TRBD1 (5 bases). Germline-derived CDR1 and CDR2 are GTSNPN and SVGIG (reference sequence). The V end lost 5 bases, the J end lost 5 bases, and 12 bases lay between the germline ends. CDR3 size: 12 residues. The DNA for the CDR3 is TGTGCCTGGGAGGGGCCAGCTTATGGCTACACCTTC. Its translation is CAWEGPAYGYTF.

Comment on this clone: One junction end disagrees with the germline gene, perhaps due to a read error. V is TRBV7-7 and J is TRBJ2-2; 8 nucleotides align to TRBD1. The CDR3 sequence is 15 residues long. The germline CDR1 and CDR2 sequences are SSHAT and FNYEAQ (reference sequence). The CDR3 protein is CASSTGTGYTGELFF. CDR3 coding DNA: TGTGCTAGCAGCACCGGGACAGGCTACACCGGGGAGCTGTTTTTT.

In its sample, this clone was seen a few times. The chain employs TRBV6-5 and TRBJ2-3, with D unclear. CDR3 length equals 16 residues. V was cut by 0 bases and J by 0 bases, with 10 bases left in between. The germline gives CDR1 MNHEY, CDR2 SVGAGI. The CDR3 DNA is TGTGCCAGCAGTTACTCGTCCGGGCCCAGCACAGATACGCAGTATTTT. It is translated as CASSYSSGPSTDTQYF.

J is TRBJ2-7 and V is TRBV18; TRBD1 aligns across 7 bases. Trimming at V came to 3 bases and at J to 3 bases, leaving 8 bases not matched to a gene. From germline, CDR1 is KGHSH and CDR2 LQKENI. The CDR3 runs 15 residues. In DNA, the CDR3 is TGTGCCAGCTCACCCACTTCACAGGGGTTCTACGAGCAGTACTTC. Its protein product is CASSPTSQGFYEQYF.

This clone showed up just a few times. The CDR3 DNA reads TGTGCCAGCAACCCCCAGGGGGTGAATAATGAAAAACTGTTTTTT. Its translation: CASNPQGVNNEKLFF. The chain has TRBV2 and TRBJ1-4; 7 bases are a match to TRBD1. This CDR3 contains 15 residues. CDR1 is SNHLY, CDR2 FYNNEI, per germline. Unmatched junction bases numbered 9, after V lost 7 bases and J lost 4 bases.

The V and J genes are TRBV4-1 and TRBJ1-3; D gene ambiguous. Germline lookup yields CDR1 MGHRA and CDR2 YSYEKL. V lost 1 base and J lost 7, with 17 bases in between. The CDR3 has 16 residues. CDR3 protein: CASSQGYSRSGNTIYF. CDR3 DNA: TGCGCCAGCAGCCAAGGATACTCCCGGTCGGGTAACACCATATATTTT.

The V gene is TRBV21-1, the J gene TRBJ2-1; the D call of TRBD1 is as the table states it, not checked on the DNA. TRBV21-1 represents a pseudogene. The CDR3 totals 17 residues. The DNA for the CDR3 is TGTGCCAGCAGCAACCGGCAGGGGGCTCCCGACTACAATGAGCAGTTCTTC. Residues: CASSNRQGAPDYNEQFF.

The V gene is TRBV9, the J gene TRBJ1-1; D might be TRBD1 (6 bases). CDR1 SGDLS and CDR2 YYNGEE come from the germline V gene. The CDR3 runs 15 residues. V lost 3 bases and J lost 0, with 12 bases in between. In nucleotides, the CDR3 is TGTGCCAGCAGCGCGGCCGGGACACTGAACACTGAAGCTTTCTTT. Translation: CASSAAGTLNTEAFF.

This sequence joins TRBV6-5 and TRBJ1-6; no clear D. Trimming left V 4 bases short and J 11 bases short, with 9 bases between. Germline V CDR1 and CDR2: MNHEY, SVGAGI. The CDR3 contains 12 residues. The CDR3 DNA reads as TGTGCCAGCAGTTCCCACACGGCACCCCTCCACTTT. Translated, it gives CASSSHTAPLHF.

The chain combines TRBV6-6 with TRBJ2-5; 9 bases agree with TRBD1. Germline V gene lookup returns CDR1 MNHNY and CDR2 SVGAGI (reference sequence). The CDR3 length is 15 residues. The V and J ends lost 2 bases and 5 bases, in that order; junction bases with no gene match: 6. For the CDR3, the DNA is TGTGCCAGCAGTTACGGGACAGGGCCCGCGGAGACCCAGTACTTC. Its translation is CASSYGTGPAETQYF.

The gene calls are TRBV28 and TRBJ2-6; 9 nucleotides line up with TRBD1. CDR3 length: 17 residues. Germline CDR1 and CDR2: MDHEN and SYDVKM. V lost 4 bases to trimming and J lost 0 bases; unmatched junction nucleotides: 4. The CDR3 reads CASSSGTGLSGANVLTF. The CDR3 DNA reads as TGTGCCAGCAGTTCCGGGACAGGGCTCTCTGGGGCCAACGTCCTGACTTTC.

This clone was seen a few times. The chain carries TRBV13 and TRBJ1-4, with unresolved D. Germline V gives CDR1 PRHDT, CDR2 FYEKMQ (reference sequence). The V end was cut by 4 bases, the J end by 5 bases, with 8 bases between. The CDR3 loop spans 13 amino acids. The CDR3 nucleotides read TGTGCCAGCAGCTCCGAGGGCAATGAAAAACTGTTTTTT. Translating gives CASSSEGNEKLFF.

This clone turned up a few times. This rearrangement joins TRBV4-2 to TRBJ1-2, with unresolved D. With 1 base removed from V and 5 bases from J, the gap between germline ends came to 14 bases. In germline, CDR1 is LGHNA, CDR2 YNFKEQ. The CDR3 runs to 15 residues. DNA for the CDR3: TGTGCCAGCAGCCAAGTAGGAACAGACTATTATGGCTACACCTTC. Translation gives CASSQVGTDYYGYTF.

This rearrangement joins TRBV5-4 to TRBJ2-5, with TRBD1 identical over 10 bases. Trimming took 4 bases from V and 5 from J; bases not matched to a gene: 11. The CDR3 covers 16 residues. Germline assignment: CDR1 SGHNT and CDR2 YYREEE (reference sequence). As DNA, the CDR3 is TGTGCCAGCAGCAAACCAACCGGGACAGGGGTCGAGACCCAGTACTTC. Translation gives CASSKPTGTGVETQYF.

This chain connects TRBV23-1 to TRBJ1-1; no definite D call. TRBV23-1 is reported as an ORF; its role is uncertain. The ends were cut back, 6 bases at V and 3 bases at J, with 20 bases in the middle. The CDR3 sequence is 16 residues long. The CDR3 coding sequence is TGCGCCAGCAGACAAATCGCCCTCCGGCAGTACACTGAAGCTTTCTTT. Protein: CASRQIALRQYTEAFF.

A few counts support this clone. This chain joins TRBV9 and TRBJ1-1, with 7 bases lining up with TRBD1. There are 16 residues in the CDR3. CDR1 is SGDLS, CDR2 YYNGEE, per germline. The ends lost 3 bases at V and 6 bases at J; junction bases unmatched: 14. CDR3 residues: CASSARTGPLVPEAFF. CDR3 DNA: TGTGCCAGCAGCGCCCGGACAGGCCCTCTCGTCCCTGAAGCTTTCTTT. The variable domain in full, completed from reference TRBV9 and TRBJ1-1, reads DSGVTQTPKHLITATGQRVTLRCSPRSGDLSVYWYQQSLDQGLQFLIQYYNGEERAKGNILERFSAQQFPDLHSELNLSSLELGDSALYFCASSARTGPLVPEAFFGQGTRLTVV.

The V gene is TRBV11-2, the J gene TRBJ2-6; D unresolved. Trimming took off 5 bases at V and 4 bases at J, with 12 bases between the two ends. Germline V gene lookup returns CDR1 SGHAT and CDR2 FQNNGV. This CDR3 is built from 15 residues. The CDR3 coding sequence is TGTGCCAGCAGCCCCTGGGGTTCCGGGGCCAACGTCCTGACTTTC. It is translated as CASSPWGSGANVLTF.

The chain combines TRBV6-6 with TRBJ1-2; D possibly corresponds to TRBD1 (5 bases). Germline values: CDR1 MNHNY, CDR2 SVGAGI (reference sequence). V lost 2 bases, J lost 0 bases, and 10 bases lay in between. The CDR3 totals 15 residues. CDR3 protein: CASSYQTASNYGYTF. For the CDR3, the DNA is TGTGCCAGCAGTTACCAGACAGCCTCTAACTATGGCTACACCTTC.

This clone occurred a few times. This rearrangement joins TRBV10-3 to TRBJ2-3; 11 bases agree with TRBD1. In germline, CDR1 is ENHRY, CDR2 SYGVKD. The CDR3 consists of 16 residues. The V gene end was trimmed by 6 bases and the J gene end by 3 bases; junction bases not matched to a gene: 8. The CDR3: CAISPGGTGGTDTQYF. The CDR3 coding sequence is TGTGCCATCAGCCCCGGCGGGACAGGGGGGACAGATACGCAGTATTTT.

This clone was detected a few times. The V and J genes are TRBV7-9 and TRBJ2-5; TRBD1 agrees at 12 bases. Germline trimming cut 5 bases from V and 3 bases from J; bases unmatched to any gene: 16. The CDR3 sequence is 19 residues long. Germline assignment: CDR1 SEHNR and CDR2 FQNEAQ (reference sequence). The CDR3 here is CASSPKGARDRGPKETQYF. CDR3 nucleotide sequence: TGTGCCAGCAGCCCTAAAGGAGCTCGGGACAGGGGGCCGAAAGAGACCCAGTACTTC.

This clone has a handful of counts. The chain couples TRBV7-9 to TRBJ2-2; TRBD1 matches at 11 bases. CDR3 size: 16 residues. Germline trimming cut 5 bases from V and 0 bases from J; bases unmatched to any gene: 2. CDR1 and CDR2 (germline): SEHNR, FQNEAQ (reference sequence). The CDR3 nucleotides read TGTGCCAGCAGCGGACAGGGGGCATCGAACACCGGGGAGCTGTTTTTT. Translating gives CASSGQGASNTGELFF.

The chain couples TRBV30 to TRBJ1-2; D remains ambiguous. The CDR3 has 12 amino acids. Germline CDR1 reads GTSNPN; CDR2 reads SVGIG (reference sequence). V lost 1 base to trimming and J lost 1 base, with 4 bases between them. CDR3 residues: CAWSGDNYGYTF. The CDR3 DNA reads as TGTGCCTGGAGTGGGGATAACTATGGCTACACCTTC. Full variable domain (missing parts from reference TRBV30 and TRBJ1-2): SQTIHQWPATLVQPVGSPLSLECTVEGTSNPNLYWYRQAAGRGLQLLFYSVGIGQISSEVPQNLSASRPQDRQFILSSKKLLLSDSGFYLCAWSGDNYGYTFGSGTRLTVV.

This chain uses TRBV11-2 with TRBJ1-1; TRBD1 is a possible D gene (6 bases). V was cut by 5 bases and J by 6 bases, with 19 bases left in between. The germline V gene encodes CDR1 SGHAT and CDR2 FQNNGV. The CDR3 covers 15 residues. This CDR3 is CASSRIGGPGPEAFF. The CDR3 DNA reads as TGTGCCAGCAGCCGGATAGGGGGGCCGGGCCCTGAAGCTTTCTTT.